The 23 T cell receptor beta chains listed next were all sequenced from one sample in a study of somatic mutations in cytotoxic T cells in rheumatoid arthritis. The data were produced by immunoSEQ multiplex PCR, yet TCRdb's version contains in-frame clones alone and is incomplete. The table includes around 19,000 clones, about 70% detected once. Sequencing was carried out using CD8+ T cells sorted from blood. The receptors were sampled from an adult with rheumatoid arthritis.

V gene TRBV6-5 combines with J gene TRBJ1-3; TRBD1 might be the D (5 bases). Between the trimmed V and J ends, which lost 0 bases and 6 bases, there was a span of 9 bases. This CDR3 spans 14 amino acids. The germline V gene has CDR1 MNHEY and CDR2 SVGAGI. The CDR3 sequence is CASSYSGAANTIYF. The DNA for the CDR3 is TGTGCCAGCAGTTACTCCGGGGCTGCAAACACCATATATTTT.

The rearrangement uses TRBV7-9 and TRBJ2-1; 11 bases are shared with TRBD2. J lost 6 bases, V lost 5 bases, and 9 bases had no gene match. Looked up from germline, CDR1 is SEHNR and CDR2 is FQNEAQ (reference sequence). The CDR3 is made up of 16 amino acids. The DNA for the CDR3 is TGTGCCAGCAGCCCTAGGGTAGCGGGGGGGCTCAATGAGCAGTTCTTC. Amino acids: CASSPRVAGGLNEQFF.

The chain uses TRBV5-1 and TRBJ2-1; D gene ambiguous. Germline values: CDR1 SGHRS, CDR2 YFSETQ. V lost 3 bases to trimming and J lost 4 bases, with 11 bases between them. This CDR3 is 14 amino acids long. The CDR3 reads CASSSGSPYNEQFF. CDR3 in DNA: TGCGCCAGCAGCTCCGGCTCGCCATACAATGAGCAGTTCTTC.

A few counts support this clone. The chain couples TRBV12-5 to TRBJ1-1; the match to TRBD1 covers 7 bases. Germline CDR1 is LGHNT and CDR2 is FRNRAP. Trimming at V came to 4 bases and at J to 9 bases, leaving 11 bases not matched to a gene. This CDR3 comprises 14 residues. The CDR3, as DNA: TGTGCTAGTGGTTCCGGCGGGGCAGGGGGAAAAGCTTTCTTT. Translated: CASGSGGAGGKAFF.

The chain links TRBV7-9 to TRBJ1-2, with D unclear. The CDR3 loop spans 14 amino acids. Germline CDR1 and CDR2: SEHNR and FQNEAQ (reference sequence). The V and J ends lost 1 base and 2 bases respectively, with 8 bases between them. For the CDR3, the DNA is TGTGCCAGCAGCTTAGAGGATGGGAACTATGGCTACACCTTC. This gives the protein CASSLEDGNYGYTF.

The rearrangement links TRBV19 to TRBJ2-1, with 7 bases matching TRBD1. The CDR3 spans 14 residues. Germline-derived CDR1 and CDR2 are LNHDA and SQIVND (reference sequence). V lost 1 base to trimming and J lost 7 bases; unmatched junction nucleotides: 4. The CDR3 nucleotides are TGTGCCAGTAGTATAGGACAGGGTGGGAATGAGCAGTTCTTC. It translates to CASSIGQGGNEQFF.

This clone has only a few counts. The chain is built from TRBV4-1 and TRBJ1-6; no clear D. This CDR3 is built from 15 residues. Germline CDR1 MGHRA, CDR2 YSYEKL. V was clipped by 0 bases and J by 7 bases, with 10 bases between them. For the CDR3, the DNA is TGCGCCAGCAGCCAAGATCTAGCAGAGAATTCACCCCTCCACTTT. It specifies CASSQDLAENSPLHF.

V usage is TRBV5-1 and J usage is TRBJ1-2, with D perhaps matching TRBD1 (6 bases). Germline V CDR1 and CDR2: SGHRS, YFSETQ. The germline V and J ends were trimmed by 0 bases and 3 bases, with 15 bases remaining between them. This CDR3 contains 16 residues. The DNA of the CDR3 is TGCGCCAGCAGCTTGGAATTTGGGGGCTGGGACTATGGCTACACCTTC. As protein: CASSLEFGGWDYGYTF.

Worth noting for this clone: The sample contains more than one DNA sequence encoding this CDR3. The chain couples TRBV9 to TRBJ2-1; maybe TRBD1 (5 bases). In germline, CDR1 is SGDLS, CDR2 YYNGEE. The CDR3 totals 15 residues. The ends were cut back, 0 bases at V and 3 bases at J, with 10 bases in the middle. CDR3 DNA sequence: TGTGCCAGCAGCGTAGACCCTGACAGCTACAATGAGCAGTTCTTC. Encoded protein: CASSVDPDSYNEQFF.

In this sample, this clone turned up a few times. The chain carries TRBV7-9 and TRBJ1-1; D is undetermined. Trimming left V 2 bases short and J 0 bases short, with 1 base between. CDR1 is SEHNR and CDR2 is FQNEAQ in the germline V gene (reference sequence). This CDR3 contains 12 residues. The CDR3 is CASSLLNTEAFF. CDR3 DNA sequence: TGTGCCAGCAGCTTACTGAACACTGAAGCTTTCTTT.

This chain joins TRBV9 and TRBJ1-2; unclear D gene. Trimming shortened V by 1 base and J by 8 bases, and 9 bases separated the two germline ends. The CDR3 consists of 12 residues. Germline lookup yields CDR1 SGDLS and CDR2 YYNGEE. Here the CDR3 reads CASSVLSGGYTF. The CDR3 coding sequence is TGTGCCAGCAGCGTACTGTCGGGCGGCTACACCTTC.

This rearrangement joins TRBV28 to TRBJ2-3; tentative D call: TRBD2 (6 bases). This CDR3 spans 19 amino acids. Germline assignment: CDR1 MDHEN and CDR2 SYDVKM. Trimming removed 5 bases at V and 3 bases at J, with 27 bases between. CDR3 sequence reads: CASSATGPITGEITDTQYF. CDR3 nucleotides: TGTGCCAGCAGTGCTACCGGCCCCATAACGGGGGAAATAACAGATACGCAGTATTTT. The full variable domain, rest sourced from reference TRBV28 and TRBJ2-3, is DVKVTQSSRYLVKRTGEKVFLECVQDMDHENMFWYRQDPGLGLRLIYFSYDVKMKEKGDIPEGYSVSREKKERFSLILESASTNQTSMYLCASSATGPITGEITDTQYFGPGTRLTVL.

The V call is TRBV7-2, the J call TRBJ2-3; D is ambiguous. Trimming took 4 bases from V and 13 from J, leaving 18 bases between them. Germline V gene lookup returns CDR1 SGHTA and CDR2 FQGNSA. This CDR3 has 13 residues. CDR3 bases: TGTGCCAGCAGCTCCGATAGAGGATACGTCAAGTATTTT. This sequence encodes CASSSDRGYVKYF.

The CDR3 protein is CASRILQTNQPQHF. CDR3 sequence (DNA): TGTGCCAGCAGGATTCTACAGACTAATCAGCCCCAGCATTTT. The J gene is TRBJ1-5, the V gene TRBV28; D remains ambiguous. The CDR3 consists of 14 residues. In germline, CDR1 is MDHEN, CDR2 SYDVKM. Trimming pared 6 bases from V and 4 bases from J, leaving 13 bases between.

This clone was observed a handful of times. This chain connects TRBV2 to TRBJ2-7; D gene unclear. Trimming took 2 bases from V and 3 from J, leaving 5 bases between them. There are 12 residues in the CDR3. Germline CDR1 is SNHLY and CDR2 is FYNNEI. The CDR3, as DNA: TGTGCCAGCAGTGAAACAGACTACGAGCAGTACTTC. Its translation: CASSETDYEQYF.

The chain joins TRBV15 to TRBJ2-3; a weak D match, TRBD1 (6 bases). V was shortened by 5 bases and J by 6 bases, with 18 bases between the two germline ends. The CDR3 totals 15 residues. Germline CDR1 reads LNHNV; CDR2 reads YYDKDF (reference sequence). This CDR3 is CATSPGAAGADTQYF. The CDR3 DNA follows: TGTGCCACCAGCCCGGGCGCGGCAGGGGCTGATACGCAGTATTTT.

V usage is TRBV5-1 and J usage is TRBJ2-5, with D maybe TRBD1 (6 bases). This CDR3 has 15 amino acids. V dropped 4 bases and J dropped 5 bases, with 18 bases sitting between them. The germline gives CDR1 SGHRS, CDR2 YFSETQ. The CDR3 DNA reads TGCGCCAGCAGCCCCTCTCAGGGGCGTGGGGAGACCCAGTACTTC. Translating gives CASSPSQGRGETQYF.

The CDR3 coding sequence is TGTGCCAGCAAAGTCCAGGACGGATTATACAATGAGCAGTTCTTC. It yields the protein CASKVQDGLYNEQFF. The V gene is TRBV2, the J gene TRBJ2-1; D call uncertain. This CDR3 is built from 15 residues. V lost 7 bases and J 4 bases, leaving 17 bases between the germline ends. The germline V gene has CDR1 SNHLY and CDR2 FYNNEI.

The V and J genes are TRBV4-1 and TRBJ2-7, with 11 positions matching TRBD1. CDR1 is MGHRA, CDR2 YSYEKL, per germline. Trimming took 0 bases from V and 6 from J; bases not matched to a gene: 1. The CDR3 runs to 14 residues. CDR3 in DNA: TGCGCCAGCAGCCAAGAGGACAGGGGGCGCGAGCAGTACTTC. It encodes CASSQEDRGREQYF.

CDR3 DNA sequence: TGTGCCAGCAGGGCGGGGGCGTACAATGAGCAGTTCTTC. Amino acids: CASRAGAYNEQFF. The V call is TRBV5-4, the J call TRBJ2-1, with D perhaps matching TRBD2 (7 bases). The CDR3 extends over 13 amino acids. The germline V and J ends were trimmed by 5 bases and 4 bases, with 10 bases remaining between them. Germline CDR1 is SGHNT and CDR2 is YYREEE (reference sequence).

The CDR3 region has the DNA TGTGCCAGCAGCACGACTAGCGGGGGGCCTTCTTCCTACGAGCAGTACTTC. It translates to CASSTTSGGPSSYEQYF. The genes are TRBV13 and TRBJ2-7, with 13 bases that match TRBD2. Germline V gene data show CDR1 as PRHDT and CDR2 as FYEKMQ (reference sequence). CDR3 length: 17 amino acids. The ends lost 5 bases at V and 1 base at J; junction bases unmatched: 8.

This chain uses TRBV7-9 with TRBJ2-5, with D perhaps matching TRBD2 (6 bases). Per germline, CDR1 SEHNR and CDR2 FQNEAQ (reference sequence). The V gene lost 9 bases and the J gene lost 5 bases, with 19 bases spanning the gap. The CDR3 contains 14 residues. The CDR3 loop reads CASAAGRVGETQYF. The CDR3 coding sequence is TGTGCCAGTGCCGCGGGGCGGGTCGGGGAGACCCAGTACTTC. Full variable domain (missing parts from reference TRBV7-9 and TRBJ2-5): DTGVSQNPRHKITKRGQNVTFRCDPISEHNRLYWYRQTLGQGPEFLTYFQNEAQLEKSRLLSDRFSAERPKGSFSTLEIQRTEQGDSAMYLCASAAGRVGETQYFGPGTRLLVL.

The chain recombines TRBV7-2 with TRBJ2-4, with 7 bases lining up with TRBD1. In germline, CDR1 is SGHTA, CDR2 FQGNSA. This CDR3 contains 18 residues. V lost 4 bases, J lost 0 bases, and 12 bases stayed unmatched. Written as DNA, the CDR3 is TGTGCCAGCAGCTCGGGACAGCCAGGAGAGGTAGCCAAAAACATTCAGTACTTC. Translating gives CASSSGQPGEVAKNIQYF.